The clone carrying this T cell receptor (beta chain) was observed a handful of times. The antigen is unknown. This sample was taken from a study of beta chain features in type 1 diabetes. On the study more broadly: Patients were similar to healthy donors in age and gender (as well as in cell yields). Findings of the study overall: In type 1 diabetes patients, VDJ junctions had fewer insertions; deletions at these junctions were more frequent. Moderate but significant shortening of TCRB CDR3s was recorded in all four CD4+ subsets from Type 1 diabetes patients.

Expressed TCRB transcripts were sequenced, since all the RNA that had been isolated was reverse transcribed. Repertoires were generated with immunoSEQ multiplex PCR, while TCRdb's copy carries only in-frame clones and drops some. This sample yields about 140,000 clones, of which around an eighth are seen a single time; about 1.3% belongs to the top ten. Per germline, CDR1 SGHNT and CDR2 YENEEA. The CDR3 is made up of 14 amino acids. J gave up 4 bases and V 6 bases, and 3 bases lay outside the gene matches. Sequencing was carried out using central memory CD4+ T cells from blood. The rearrangement uses TRBV11-3 and TRBJ1-4; 9 bases line up with TRBD1. The sequence derives from a young man with type 1 diabetes. The CDR3 loop reads CASRPTGGNEKLFF. CDR3 coding DNA: TGTGCCAGCAGACCGACAGGGGGTAATGAAAAACTGTTTTTT.